What follows are 31 T cell receptor beta chains derived from one specimen sequenced in a study of Graves' ophthalmopathy and Graves' hyperthyroidism (dated by TCRdb to between 2018 and 2020). These reads were obtained on an Illumina HiSeq 2000. For repertoire sequencing, the TCR beta CDR3 regions were amplified from RNA transcripts. A first-round RT-PCR used HTBI primers with the Qiagen OneStep RT-PCR kit, followed by a second-round multiplex PCR, size selection and purification. Clones were called with MiXCR by TCRdb after fastp trimmed the public reads at Q25, and only in-frame beta chains were retained. Records with the same CDR3 protein are collapsed into one entry carrying the most frequent genes and DNA. This sample lists 360,000 or so distinct CDR3 sequences; 15% to 20% were detected once. The top ten clonotypes cover 1.6% of the sample. The sequencing sample was made of peripheral blood. The receptor set was obtained from a woman younger than 30 with Graves' ophthalmopathy. Donor details come from another sample of the same person, matched by shared clones.

This clonotype occurred many times. The CDR3 sequence is CASSTHRGRPGELFF. Written as DNA, the CDR3 is TGTGCCAGCAGTACCCACAGGGGTAGGCCGGGGGAGCTGTTTTTT. This sequence joins TRBV28 and TRBJ2-2; 7 bases line up with TRBD1. CDR1 is MDHEN and CDR2 is SYDVKM in the germline V gene. The CDR3 spans 15 residues. V lost 5 bases and J lost 8; bases outside the gene matches: 11.

This clonotype was counted ten times or more. The V gene is TRBV2, the J gene TRBJ2-7; D gene unclear. The V end was cut by 1 base, the J end by 4 bases, with 2 bases between. Germline loops: CDR1 SNHLY, CDR2 FYNNEI. This CDR3 region has 11 residues. The CDR3 spells CASSEVYEQYF. The CDR3 nucleotides read TGTGCCAGCAGTGAAGTATACGAGCAGTACTTC.

In its sample, this clonotype was seen many times. The chain employs TRBV28 and TRBJ1-1; maybe TRBD1 (6 bases). Looked up from germline, CDR1 is MDHEN and CDR2 is SYDVKM. This CDR3 spans 12 amino acids. The germline V and J ends were trimmed by 3 bases and 12 bases, with 14 bases remaining between them. The CDR3 is CASSLGLGTTFF. The CDR3 nucleotides are TGTGCCAGCAGTTTGGGCTTGGGGACAACTTTCTTT.

Many counts were recorded for this clonotype. The chain joins TRBV7-3 to TRBJ1-1; D is uncertain. V was clipped by 5 bases and J by 5 bases, with 12 bases between them. Germline CDR1 is SGHTA and CDR2 is FQGTGA. This CDR3 is 13 amino acids long. CDR3 nucleotide sequence: TGTGCCAGCAGCCCGGAAGGGCGAACTGAAGCTTTCTTT. Protein product: CASSPEGRTEAFF.

This clonotype was detected many times. The CDR3 DNA sequence: TGTGCCAGCAGTTTGGATACAGGGGAAGGCTACGAGCAGTACTTC. Encoded protein: CASSLDTGEGYEQYF. The J gene is TRBJ2-7, the V gene TRBV6-2 or TRBV6-3; 7 bases fit TRBD1. Per germline, CDR1 MNHEY and CDR2 SVGEGT. Losses at the gene ends were 4 bases for V and 3 bases for J; bases not matched to a gene: 9. CDR3 length: 15 amino acids.

The J gene is TRBJ1-5, the V gene TRBV19; the match to TRBD1 covers 9 bases. CDR3 size: 13 residues. Germline loops: CDR1 LNHDA, CDR2 SQIVND (reference sequence). V lost 9 bases and J lost 5; bases outside the gene matches: 5. The CDR3: CASNTGGYQPQHF. DNA for the CDR3: TGTGCCAGCAATACAGGGGGCTATCAGCCCCAGCATTTT.

This clonotype was counted ten times or more. The CDR3 sequence: CASQRGVNTEAFF. CDR3 bases: TGTGCCAGCCAACGGGGTGTGAACACTGAAGCTTTCTTT. This chain uses TRBV7-2 with TRBJ1-1; D is ambiguous. Trimming took 8 bases from V and 0 from J, leaving 10 bases between them. This CDR3 has 13 residues. From germline, CDR1 is SGHTA and CDR2 FQGNSA.

This clonotype was seen at least ten times. The junction differs from germline at one of its ends, possibly a read error. The V call is TRBV12-3 or TRBV12-4, the J call TRBJ1-3, with D perhaps matching TRBD1 (5 bases). CDR3 length: 15 residues. CDR3 DNA sequence: TGTGCCAGCAATCCCGGGGGGGGTGCTGGAAACATCATATATTTT. Translated: CASNPGGGAGNIIYF.

The sample holds many counts of this clonotype. This chain connects TRBV4-1 to TRBJ2-7; D perhaps matches TRBD1 (5 bases). Germline CDR1 MGHRA, CDR2 YSYEKL. The CDR3 covers 15 residues. Deletions cut 4 bases from V and 4 bases from J, with 17 bases between. The CDR3 spells CASSPGGAGSYEQYF. The CDR3, as DNA: TGCGCCAGCAGCCCGGGTGGGGCCGGTAGTTACGAGCAGTACTTC.

There are many counts of this clonotype. The rearrangement uses TRBV19 and TRBJ1-5; D is uncertain. Trimming took off 8 bases at V and 4 bases at J, with 6 bases between the two ends. CDR1 LNHDA and CDR2 SQIVND come from the germline V gene (reference sequence). The CDR3 runs to 11 residues. Here the CDR3 DNA reads TGTGCCAGTGGGAATAATCAGCCCCAGCATTTT. As protein: CASGNNQPQHF.

The rearrangement uses TRBV6-1 and TRBJ2-7, with D possibly TRBD2 on 6 matching bases. This CDR3 comprises 14 residues. V gave up 5 bases and J gave up 0 bases, with 11 bases separating them. CDR1 is MNHNS, CDR2 SASEGT, per germline. The CDR3 loop reads CASSTPGLSYEQYF. Here the CDR3 DNA reads TGTGCCAGCAGTACCCCGGGACTCTCCTACGAGCAGTACTTC.

V gene TRBV6-2 or TRBV6-3 combines with J gene TRBJ2-7; D may match TRBD1 or TRBD2 (5 bases each). The CDR3 runs 12 residues. Germline V gene sequence: CDR1 MNHEY, CDR2 SVGEGT. Trimming stripped 6 bases from V and 3 bases from J, with 9 bases between. The CDR3 loop is CASSGDHYEQYF. CDR3 nucleotide sequence: TGTGCCAGCAGCGGGGACCACTACGAGCAGTACTTC.

This chain joins TRBV18 and TRBJ1-6; D not resolved. The CDR3 runs to 12 residues. The V gene lost 8 bases and the J gene lost 10 bases, with 12 bases spanning the gap. Germline V gene sequence: CDR1 KGHSH, CDR2 LQKENI. This CDR3 is CASSEPPSPLHF. DNA of the CDR3: TGTGCCAGCAGCGAGCCCCCCTCACCCCTCCACTTT.

This clonotype was counted ten times or more. V and J are TRBV28 and TRBJ1-5; D gene ambiguous. V lost 2 bases to trimming and J lost 2 bases, with 13 bases between them. The CDR3 sequence is 16 residues long. The germline gives CDR1 MDHEN, CDR2 SYDVKM. Here the CDR3 reads CASSLRVGRGNQPQHF. DNA for the CDR3: TGTGCCAGCAGTTTACGGGTCGGTAGGGGCAATCAGCCCCAGCATTTT.

This clonotype was detected many times. This chain connects TRBV4-1 to TRBJ2-7, with D unresolved. The CDR3 has 13 amino acids. V shed 0 bases and J shed 5 bases, with 8 bases lying between them. Germline CDR1 is MGHRA and CDR2 is YSYEKL. The chain's CDR3 is CASSQDPFHEQYF. For the CDR3, the DNA is TGCGCCAGCAGCCAAGACCCTTTCCACGAGCAGTACTTC.

This clonotype showed up many times. The CDR3 DNA sequence: TGTGCCAGCAGTTTATGGGTGGACACTGAAGCTTTCTTT. Translation gives CASSLWVDTEAFF. The chain employs TRBV6-5 and TRBJ1-1; D not certain. V shed 4 bases and J shed 3 bases, with 9 bases lying between them. Germline loops: CDR1 MNHEY, CDR2 SVGAGI. The CDR3 covers 13 residues.

CDR3 nucleotide sequence: TGTGCCAGCAGTTCTGCTACGGCACTCGAAGAAGCTTTCTTT. It translates to CASSSATALEEAFF. The chain couples TRBV28 to TRBJ1-1; D not resolved. Germline CDR1 and CDR2: MDHEN and SYDVKM. Trimming removed 4 bases at V and 8 bases at J, with 17 bases between. The CDR3 has 14 residues.

This clonotype was counted at least ten times. The rearrangement uses TRBV6-2 or TRBV6-3 and TRBJ1-2, with TRBD1 identical over 7 bases. The germline CDR1 and CDR2 sequences are MNHEY and SVGEGT. Unmatched junction bases numbered 13, after V lost 4 bases and J lost 2 bases. The CDR3 length is 17 residues. In DNA form, the CDR3 reads TGTGCCAGCAGTTCCATTGGACAGGCAACATCAAACTATGGCTACACCTTC. Protein: CASSSIGQATSNYGYTF.

This clonotype appeared many times. The DNA of the CDR3 is TGCAGTGCTTATGGGCTAAGACTAGCGGCCACCTACGAGCAGTACTTC. Translated, it gives CSAYGLRLAATYEQYF. This chain uses TRBV20-1 with TRBJ2-7; 9 bases map to TRBD2. The CDR3 has 16 amino acids. With V trimmed by 5 bases and J by 2 bases, 13 bases remained unmatched. Germline CDR1 is DFQATT and CDR2 is SNEGSKA (reference sequence).

This clonotype has just a few counts. The rearrangement joins TRBV11-2 to TRBJ1-3; D gene uncertain. The CDR3 runs 17 residues. CDR1 SGHAT and CDR2 FQNNGV come from the germline V gene. Trimming removed 0 bases from V and 1 base from J, with 13 bases in between. CDR3: CASSLDPSRPSGNTIYF. The CDR3 DNA reads as TGTGCCAGCAGCTTAGATCCCAGCCGACCTTCTGGAAACACCATATATTTT.

This clonotype was observed at least ten times. The J gene is TRBJ2-5, the V gene TRBV7-3; tentatively, D is TRBD1 or TRBD2 (5 bases each). V was cut by 2 bases and J by 5 bases, with 15 bases left in between. The germline gives CDR1 SGHTA, CDR2 FQGTGA. The CDR3 sequence is 15 residues long. The CDR3 nucleotides are TGTGCCAGCAGCTTAGGGCAGGGAGCCTTGGAGACCCAGTACTTC. Protein product: CASSLGQGALETQYF.

The gene calls are TRBV11-2 and TRBJ2-7; 7 bases map to TRBD2. The V gene's germline CDR1 is SGHAT and CDR2 FQNNGV. After removal of 5 bases from V and 2 bases from J, the junction contained 6 bases not matched to a gene. This CDR3 comprises 14 residues. CDR3 in amino acids: CASSVPGLPYEQYF. CDR3 in DNA: TGTGCCAGCAGCGTCCCGGGACTACCCTACGAGCAGTACTTC.

This clonotype was observed at least ten times. This chain links TRBV27 with TRBJ1-5, with 9 bases fitting TRBD1. CDR3 length equals 14 residues. V was clipped by 6 bases and J by 0 bases; unmatched bases: 0. CDR1 and CDR2 from the germline V gene are MNHEY and SMNVEV (reference sequence). CDR3 in DNA: TGTGCCAGCAGGGGACAGGGTAGCAATCAGCCCCAGCATTTT. This gives the protein CASRGQGSNQPQHF.

This clonotype was detected a few times. The chain recombines TRBV6-2 or TRBV6-3 with TRBJ2-7; D is unresolved. Trimming stripped 5 bases from V and 3 bases from J, with 14 bases between. From germline, CDR1 is MNHEY and CDR2 SVGEGT. The length of the CDR3 is 14 residues. CDR3: CASSLPDGNYEQYF. The CDR3, as DNA: TGTGCCAGCAGTCTACCGGACGGTAACTACGAGCAGTACTTC.

This clonotype was seen many times. The chain employs TRBV24-1 and TRBJ2-1; 10 positions agree with TRBD1. This CDR3 has 17 residues. CDR1 is KGHDR and CDR2 is SFDVKD in the germline V gene. The trim removed 5 bases at V and 6 bases at J, leaving 12 bases unmatched. CDR3 DNA: TGTGCCACCAGTGCCCTGAAAGGACAGGGGGGGACCAATGAGCAGTTCTTC. Its translation is CATSALKGQGGTNEQFF.

This clonotype was seen repeatedly, ten times or more. The chain joins TRBV7-9 to TRBJ2-7; D possibly corresponds to TRBD1 (5 bases). The CDR3 length is 14 residues. V was trimmed by 2 bases and J by 6 bases, leaving 14 bases between them. Germline V lookup: CDR1 SEHNR, CDR2 FQNEAQ (reference sequence). The CDR3 is CASSLTAGRLEQYF. In nucleotides, the CDR3 is TGTGCCAGCAGCTTAACGGCAGGGCGTCTCGAGCAGTACTTC.

This clonotype was detected ten times or more. The chain carries TRBV25-1 and TRBJ1-1; unclear D gene. The CDR3 is 12 amino acids. The V gene's germline CDR1 is MGHDK and CDR2 SYGVNS. Trimming cost V 10 bases and J 0 bases, with 9 bases left between them. The CDR3 spells CATEPMNTEAFF. CDR3 nucleotide sequence: TGTGCCACCGAGCCCATGAACACTGAAGCTTTCTTT.

This clonotype was seen at least ten times. This chain connects TRBV20-1 to TRBJ1-6; a possible D gene is TRBD1 (6 bases). This CDR3 is built from 14 residues. The germline V gene has CDR1 DFQATT and CDR2 SNEGSKA (reference sequence). V was shortened by 4 bases and J by 9 bases, with 16 bases between the two germline ends. CDR3 residues: CSATKQGGLSPLHF. The CDR3 DNA is TGCAGTGCTACAAAACAGGGAGGGCTTTCACCCCTCCACTTT.

In its sample, this clonotype was seen many times. This chain links TRBV20-1 with TRBJ1-2; the D gene is possibly TRBD1 (5 bases). Germline V gives CDR1 DFQATT, CDR2 SNEGSKA (reference sequence). Trimming left V 1 base short and J 3 bases short, with 9 bases between. The CDR3 consists of 13 residues. CDR3 DNA: TGCAGTGCTAGAGGAGGGGCAGACTATGGCTACACCTTC. Translation gives CSARGGADYGYTF.

This clonotype was picked up many times. The chain uses TRBV10-3 and TRBJ1-2; 9 bases match TRBD1. The V segment lost 4 bases and the J segment 6 bases; nucleotides outside the gene matches: 12. Per germline, CDR1 ENHRY and CDR2 SYGVKD. The CDR3 spans 16 residues. CDR3 DNA sequence: TGTGCCATCAGTGGGTTTCCCCGGACAGGGGTTAATGGCTACACCTTC. It encodes CAISGFPRTGVNGYTF.

This clonotype was found many times. This sequence joins TRBV11-2 and TRBJ2-7; D might be TRBD2 (5 bases). This CDR3 region has 14 residues. From germline, CDR1 is SGHAT and CDR2 FQNNGV. V was cut by 1 base and J by 6 bases, with 13 bases left in between. In nucleotides, the CDR3 is TGTGCCAGCAGCTTAGGAGGGTCCCCGAGCGAGCAGTACTTC. The encoded protein is CASSLGGSPSEQYF.